These 23 T cell receptor beta chains were all obtained from the same sample, sequenced in a study of blood T cell repertoires in COVID-19. The repertoire was sequenced with immunoSEQ multiplex PCR; TCRdb's copy has only in-frame clones and lacks some. Counted here are 150,000 to 200,000 clones, 86% occurring once; the ten biggest clones make up around 6.5%. Input material: peripheral blood. The receptors originated from a woman older than 75 in a cohort sampled during active or convalescent COVID-19.

The chain combines TRBV10-2 with TRBJ1-1; D is ambiguous. CDR3 length equals 12 residues. The germline V gene has CDR1 WSHSY and CDR2 SAAADI. Between the trimmed V and J ends, which lost 7 bases and 5 bases, there was a span of 11 bases. DNA for the CDR3: TGCGCCAGCAATAGAGGGAGGACTGAAGCTTTCTTT. This gives the protein CASNRGRTEAFF.

The V gene is TRBV19, the J gene TRBJ1-1; TRBD1 is a possible D gene (6 bases). Germline V CDR1 and CDR2: LNHDA, SQIVND (reference sequence). Trimming shortened V by 6 bases and J by 4 bases, and 12 bases separated the two germline ends. The CDR3 totals 13 residues. The CDR3 bases are TGTGCCAGTAGCGGGGGGCGCGTCACTGAAGCTTTCTTT. Encoded protein: CASSGGRVTEAFF.

This clone was observed a few times. The genes are TRBV7-9 and TRBJ2-7; tentatively, D is TRBD2 (6 bases). Looked up from germline, CDR1 is SEHNR and CDR2 is FQNEAQ (reference sequence). Trimming left V 4 bases short and J 3 bases short, with 16 bases between. The CDR3 is 15 residues long. The CDR3 region has the DNA TGTGCCAGCAGCTCACTGGGGGGAAAGTTCTACGAGCAGTACGTC. This codes for CASSSLGGKFYEQYV.

This chain links TRBV27 with TRBJ2-1; 7 bases are shared with TRBD2. The V gene end was trimmed by 2 bases and the J gene end by 2 bases; junction bases not matched to a gene: 3. Germline lookup yields CDR1 MNHEY and CDR2 SMNVEV (reference sequence). The CDR3 length is 15 residues. The CDR3 region has the DNA TGTGCCAGCAGTTTAAGCGGGGAGCCCTACAATGAGCAGTTCTTC. This gives the protein CASSLSGEPYNEQFF.

The chain carries TRBV19 and TRBJ2-2; D is uncertain. V was clipped by 4 bases and J by 1 base, with 7 bases between them. The germline V gene has CDR1 LNHDA and CDR2 SQIVND (reference sequence). The CDR3 spans 14 residues. The CDR3 DNA reads TGTGCCAGTAGTAAGACTGTGAACACCGGGGAGCTGTTTTTT. Translating it yields CASSKTVNTGELFF.

The J gene is TRBJ1-5, the V gene TRBV18, with TRBD1 matching over 9 bases. CDR1 and CDR2 from the germline V gene are KGHSH and LQKENI. The CDR3 length is 19 residues. V trimming: 6 bases; J trimming: 2 bases; junction bases outside the gene matches: 17. The CDR3 coding sequence is TGTGCCAGCTCCCCTTACGAGGACAGGGGTCCCTGGGGCAATCAGCCCCAGCATTTT. As protein: CASSPYEDRGPWGNQPQHF.

The chain combines TRBV5-1 with TRBJ1-6, with TRBD1 matching 10 bases. There are 17 residues in the CDR3. Germline V lookup: CDR1 SGHRS, CDR2 YFSETQ. Germline trimming cut 6 bases from V and 5 bases from J; bases unmatched to any gene: 11. The CDR3 DNA follows: TGCGCCAGCACTATGGGCCGGGGGACAGGGGATAATTCACCCCTCCACTTT. Its protein is CASTMGRGTGDNSPLHF.

The gene calls are TRBV7-9 and TRBJ2-7, with D unresolved. The germline V gene encodes CDR1 SEHNR and CDR2 FQNEAQ (reference sequence). The CDR3 runs 12 residues. Trimming cost V 1 base and J 4 bases, with 5 bases left between them. This chain's CDR3 is CASSLGRYEQYF. DNA for the CDR3: TGTGCCAGCAGCTTAGGGCGGTACGAGCAGTACTTC.

The CDR3 is CASSPGGGDAGELFF. The CDR3, as DNA: TGTGCCAGCAGCCCCGGGGGGGGAGATGCCGGGGAGCTGTTTTTT. This chain links TRBV7-6 with TRBJ2-2; 8 bases are a match to TRBD2. The germline V gene has CDR1 SGHVS and CDR2 FNYEAQ. J lost 6 bases, V lost 5 bases, and 8 bases had no gene match. This CDR3 comprises 15 residues.

The chain employs TRBV14 and TRBJ2-7, with D unresolved. CDR1 is SGHDN, CDR2 FVKESK, per germline. The V and J ends lost 0 bases and 2 bases respectively, with 11 bases between them. The CDR3 spans 15 residues. CDR3 nucleotides: TGTGCCAGCAGCCAAGATTGGGCCAGAGCCTACGAGCAGTACTTC. Translating gives CASSQDWARAYEQYF.

This chain uses TRBV5-4 with TRBJ2-2, with TRBD1 matching over 7 bases. V shed 1 base, J shed 4 bases, and the junction held 10 bases outside the gene matches. The CDR3 loop spans 17 amino acids. Per the germline V gene, CDR1 is SGHNT and CDR2 is YYREEE (reference sequence). The CDR3 sequence: CASSLLGAGGITGELFF. The CDR3 nucleotides are TGTGCCAGCAGCTTGTTGGGTGCAGGGGGAATCACCGGGGAGCTGTTTTTT.

The chain couples TRBV5-6 to TRBJ1-5; D is undetermined. CDR3 length equals 15 residues. V lost 3 bases and J 5 bases, leaving 15 bases between the germline ends. Germline lookup yields CDR1 SGHDT and CDR2 YYEEEE. The CDR3 loop is CASSWSRGLHQPQHF. CDR3 in DNA: TGTGCCAGCAGCTGGTCCAGAGGGCTGCATCAGCCCCAGCATTTT. The variable domain in full, completed from reference TRBV5-6 and TRBJ1-5, reads DAGVTQSPTHLIKTRGQQVTLRCSPKSGHDTVSWYQQALGQGPQFIFQYYEEEERQRGNFPDRFSGHQFPNYSSELNVNALLLGDSALYLCASSWSRGLHQPQHFGDGTRLSIL.

The CDR3 reads CASSLGSQRAFF. The CDR3 bases are TGTGCCAGCAGCTTGGGAAGCCAGAGGGCTTTCTTT. The chain employs TRBV5-5 and TRBJ1-1; D is uncertain. The CDR3 runs 12 residues. V gave up 0 bases and J gave up 11 bases, with 11 bases separating them. CDR1 and CDR2 from the germline V gene are SGHKS and YYEKEE (reference sequence).

The sample holds a few counts of this clone. The chain links TRBV10-2 to TRBJ1-2; TRBD1 agrees at 11 bases. Trimming removed 7 bases from V and 8 bases from J; junction bases left unmatched: 9. CDR1 and CDR2 from the germline V gene are WSHSY and SAAADI. The CDR3 length is 14 residues. CDR3 loop: CASTRTGGSEGYTF. CDR3 DNA sequence: TGCGCCAGCACTAGGACAGGGGGCTCAGAAGGCTACACCTTC.

The chain is built from TRBV9 and TRBJ1-6; no clear D. Germline lookup yields CDR1 SGDLS and CDR2 YYNGEE. Trimming stripped 3 bases from V and 7 bases from J, with 11 bases between. The CDR3 spans 14 residues. The CDR3 region has the DNA TGTGCCAGCAGCGCCACCCCACAAAATTCACCCCTCCACTTT. Translating it yields CASSATPQNSPLHF.

The chain is built from TRBV20-1 and TRBJ1-1; D gene ambiguous. V lost 3 bases and J lost 2, with 7 bases in between. CDR1 DFQATT and CDR2 SNEGSKA come from the germline V gene (reference sequence). This CDR3 spans 12 amino acids. CDR3 amino acids: CSASPQNTEAFF. In DNA form, the CDR3 reads TGCAGTGCTAGTCCCCAAAACACTGAAGCTTTCTTT.

The V gene is TRBV19, the J gene TRBJ2-3; 12 nucleotides match TRBD1. J gave up 5 bases and V 6 bases, and 6 bases lay outside the gene matches. There are 15 residues in the CDR3. Germline CDR1 is LNHDA and CDR2 is SQIVND (reference sequence). CDR3 DNA: TGTGCCAGTAGCGGGGACAGGGGGCGTGGAGATACGCAGTATTTT. Its protein is CASSGDRGRGDTQYF.

This clone was picked up one time. This chain joins TRBV2 and TRBJ1-1; perhaps TRBD1 as D (5 bases). In germline, CDR1 is SNHLY, CDR2 FYNNEI. The V end lost 8 bases, the J end lost 3 bases, and 13 bases lay between the germline ends. The CDR3 contains 13 residues. CDR3 loop: CASVREGHTEAFF. Written as DNA, the CDR3 is TGTGCCAGCGTCAGGGAGGGCCACACTGAAGCTTTCTTT.

The CDR3 sequence is CASSTLDRGNQPQHF. CDR3 nucleotide sequence: TGTGCCAGTAGTACGCTCGACAGAGGCAATCAGCCCCAGCATTTT. The chain employs TRBV19 and TRBJ1-5; possible D gene TRBD1, 5 bases. Trimming left V 4 bases short and J 2 bases short, with 12 bases between. The CDR3 loop spans 15 amino acids. The V gene's germline CDR1 is LNHDA and CDR2 SQIVND (reference sequence). Full variable domain (remainder filled in from reference TRBV19 and TRBJ1-5): DGGITQSPKYLFRKEGQNVTLSCEQNLNHDAMYWYRQDPGQGLRLIYYSQIVNDFQKGDIAEGYSVSREKKESFPLTVTSAQKNPTAFYLCASSTLDRGNQPQHFGDGTRLSIL.

This clone was seen only a few times. The rearrangement links TRBV19 to TRBJ2-3; TRBD2 matches at 10 bases. The junction had 5 bases not matched to a gene; V was cut back by 5 bases and J by 0 bases. CDR1 and CDR2 (germline): LNHDA, SQIVND (reference sequence). The CDR3 length is 16 residues. The CDR3 loop reads CASSLRTSGSTDTQYF. CDR3 in DNA: TGTGCCAGTAGTCTGAGGACTAGCGGAAGCACAGATACGCAGTATTTT.

V is TRBV11-2 and J is TRBJ2-1, with 10 nucleotides matching TRBD2. Germline CDR1 SGHAT, CDR2 FQNNGV. After removal of 1 base from V and 4 bases from J, the junction contained 4 bases not matched to a gene. This CDR3 has 16 amino acids. The CDR3 loop is CASSLALAGRYNEQFF. The CDR3 DNA sequence: TGTGCCAGCAGCTTAGCACTAGCGGGGAGGTACAATGAGCAGTTCTTC.

The chain employs TRBV28 and TRBJ1-2; D possibly corresponds to TRBD1 (6 bases). Deletions cut 2 bases from V and 6 bases from J, with 13 bases between. The CDR3 runs to 14 residues. Germline assignment: CDR1 MDHEN and CDR2 SYDVKM. CDR3 in amino acids: CASSLGGAPDGYTF. As DNA, the CDR3 is TGTGCCAGCAGTTTAGGGGGGGCGCCGGATGGCTACACCTTC.

J is TRBJ1-2 and V is TRBV10-3, with 9 nucleotides matching TRBD1. CDR1 ENHRY and CDR2 SYGVKD come from the germline V gene. The CDR3 covers 15 residues. The junction had 8 bases not matched to a gene; V was cut back by 4 bases and J by 5 bases. Here the CDR3 DNA reads TGTGCCATCAGTGCTTGGGGACAGGGACCGTATGGCTACACCTTC. Translation: CAISAWGQGPYGYTF.